The 22 T cell receptor beta chains given below trace back to one sample, sequenced in a study of OX40 agonist ivuxolimab in advanced cancers. TCRdb keeps only in-frame clones here, not all; method: immunoSEQ multiplex PCR. The repertoire holds around 99,000 clones, with about 91% as singletons. The source was CD4+ or CD8+ T cells sorted from blood, collected in a trial of the OX40 agonist ivuxolimab. The receptor set was obtained from an adult with an advanced solid tumor such as melanoma, head and neck, liver or kidney cancer.

J is TRBJ1-3 and V is TRBV6-6; D remains unclear. CDR3 size: 16 residues. Per germline, CDR1 MNHNY and CDR2 SVGAGI (reference sequence). Between the trimmed V and J ends, which lost 0 bases and 0 bases, there was a span of 9 bases. The CDR3 nucleotides read TGTGCCAGCAGTTACTCAGGACCGCGCTCTGGAAACACCATATATTTT. Amino acids: CASSYSGPRSGNTIYF.

This rearrangement joins TRBV9 to TRBJ1-4; 7 positions match TRBD1. The J segment lost 2 bases and the V segment lost 3 bases, leaving 4 bases of the junction unmatched. Germline V lookup: CDR1 SGDLS, CDR2 YYNGEE. This CDR3 has 15 amino acids. The CDR3 sequence: CASSDPTGTNEKLFF. The CDR3 nucleotides read TGTGCCAGCAGCGACCCGACAGGGACTAATGAAAAACTGTTTTTT.

Concerning this clone itself: Other DNA sequences in this specimen translate into the identical CDR3. The rearrangement links TRBV29-1 to TRBJ2-7; TRBD2 agrees at 8 bases. The length of the CDR3 is 14 residues. CDR1 is SQVTM, CDR2 ANQGSEA, per germline. V gave up 3 bases and J gave up 3 bases; unmatched junction bases: 7. CDR3 nucleotides: TGCAGCGTTGAGGGCGGGGCGGGGGGCTACGAGCAGTACTTC. Protein product: CSVEGGAGGYEQYF.

This chain connects TRBV9 to TRBJ2-4, with 10 nucleotides matching TRBD1. The germline V gene has CDR1 SGDLS and CDR2 YYNGEE. This CDR3 has 16 residues. After removal of 3 bases from V and 2 bases from J, the junction contained 5 bases not matched to a gene. The DNA of the CDR3 is TGTGCCAGCAGCGCTCGGGGACAGGGGACCAAAAACATTCAGTACTTC. Translation: CASSARGQGTKNIQYF.

CDR3 coding DNA: TGTGCCAGCAGCTTAGGGCAGGAGTACGAGCAGTACTTC. Its translation is CASSLGQEYEQYF. The chain has TRBV11-3 and TRBJ2-7; D is unresolved. Germline V CDR1 and CDR2: SGHNT, YENEEA. The CDR3 has 13 amino acids. V dropped 1 base and J dropped 4 bases, with 8 bases sitting between them. Full variable domain (missing parts from reference TRBV11-3 and TRBJ2-7): EAGVVQSPRYKIIEKKQPVAFWCNPISGHNTLYWYLQNLGQGPELLIRYENEEAVDDSQLPKDRFSAERLKGVDSTLKIQPAELGDSAVYLCASSLGQEYEQYFGPGTRLTVT.

The V call is TRBV4-3, the J call TRBJ1-2; D gene ambiguous. The CDR3 runs 11 residues. Per the germline V gene, CDR1 is LGHNA and CDR2 is YSLEER. The V and J ends lost 5 bases and 4 bases respectively, with 5 bases between them. CDR3: CASSDGYGYTF. In nucleotides, the CDR3 is TGCGCCAGCAGCGATGGCTATGGCTACACCTTC.

The chain is built from TRBV19 and TRBJ2-1, with D possibly TRBD2 on 5 matching bases. The CDR3 runs 15 residues. V lost 9 bases and J 7 bases, leaving 22 bases between the germline ends. In germline, CDR1 is LNHDA, CDR2 SQIVND (reference sequence). The CDR3 region is CASSDRGSGWNEQFF. As DNA, the CDR3 is TGTGCCAGCTCTGACCGGGGATCGGGATGGAATGAGCAGTTCTTC.

The chain recombines TRBV28 with TRBJ2-2; 10 nucleotides align to TRBD1. Trimming took 8 bases from V and 4 from J; bases not matched to a gene: 4. This CDR3 contains 14 residues. In germline, CDR1 is MDHEN, CDR2 SYDVKM. The CDR3 reads CASSGTGVTGELFF. CDR3 coding DNA: TGTGCCAGCTCCGGGACAGGGGTCACCGGGGAGCTGTTTTTT.

The V call is TRBV7-2, the J call TRBJ2-4, with D possibly being TRBD1 (6 bases). V gave up 7 bases and J gave up 3 bases, with 13 bases separating them. The CDR3 sequence is 14 residues long. Germline lookup yields CDR1 SGHTA and CDR2 FQGNSA. The CDR3 spells CASTRQEYKNIQYF. For the CDR3, the DNA is TGTGCCAGCACCAGACAGGAGTACAAAAACATTCAGTACTTC.

The V call is TRBV19, the J call TRBJ2-1, with D possibly being TRBD1 (6 bases). Germline CDR1 reads LNHDA; CDR2 reads SQIVND (reference sequence). With 8 bases removed from V and 8 bases from J, the gap between germline ends came to 22 bases. This CDR3 region has 15 residues. The CDR3 DNA reads as TGTGCCAGTTCTACCGGGACAACGCTCGCCCATGAGCAGTTCTTC. Protein: CASSTGTTLAHEQFF. The full variable domain, with the rest looked up from reference TRBV19 and TRBJ2-1, is DGGITQSPKYLFRKEGQNVTLSCEQNLNHDAMYWYRQDPGQGLRLIYYSQIVNDFQKGDIAEGYSVSREKKESFPLTVTSAQKNPTAFYLCASSTGTTLAHEQFFGPGTRLTVL.

The gene calls are TRBV5-1 and TRBJ1-1; D is undetermined. From germline, CDR1 is SGHRS and CDR2 YFSETQ. V was shortened by 7 bases and J by 0 bases, with 19 bases between the two germline ends. The CDR3 consists of 16 residues. The chain's CDR3 is CASSSFGGNLNTEAFF. The CDR3, as DNA: TGCGCCAGCTCGAGTTTCGGAGGAAACTTGAACACTGAAGCTTTCTTT.

The chain couples TRBV5-1 to TRBJ1-4, with a possible D match to TRBD1 (5 bases). From germline, CDR1 is SGHRS and CDR2 YFSETQ. The V gene lost 4 bases and the J gene lost 0 bases, with 10 bases spanning the gap. The CDR3 is 15 amino acids. The CDR3 nucleotides are TGCGCCAGCAGCCCTCCGACAGCAACTAATGAAAAACTGTTTTTT. Translating gives CASSPPTATNEKLFF.

This chain uses TRBV11-2 with TRBJ2-1, with D unresolved. The CDR3 is 13 residues long. Trimming stripped 5 bases from V and 9 bases from J, with 14 bases between. The germline CDR1 and CDR2 sequences are SGHAT and FQNNGV. The CDR3 region is CASSPTWVGEQFF. The CDR3 coding sequence is TGTGCCAGCAGCCCCACATGGGTCGGTGAGCAGTTCTTC.

The chain employs TRBV27 and TRBJ2-2; 10 positions match TRBD2. V lost 2 bases, J lost 5 bases, and 8 bases stayed unmatched. CDR1 and CDR2 (germline): MNHEY, SMNVEV (reference sequence). This CDR3 has 17 residues. CDR3 sequence (DNA): TGTGCCAGCAGTTTAGGCCTAGCGGGAGAAGGAACCGGGGAGCTGTTTTTT. Translation: CASSLGLAGEGTGELFF.

The chain is built from TRBV14 and TRBJ1-3; the D is unclear. The V end lost 1 base, the J end lost 9 bases, and 13 bases lay between the germline ends. This CDR3 spans 14 amino acids. The germline V gene encodes CDR1 SGHDN and CDR2 FVKESK. The CDR3 coding sequence is TGTGCCAGCAGCCAAGGGACGGTAACGGGCACCATATATTTT. Translation gives CASSQGTVTGTIYF.

The J gene is TRBJ1-1, the V gene TRBV5-1; D is ambiguous. V was pared by 4 bases and J by 8 bases, with 15 bases between. The CDR3 consists of 13 residues. Germline CDR1 is SGHRS and CDR2 is YFSETQ. The CDR3 sequence: CASSTRPDEEAFF. The DNA for the CDR3 is TGCGCCAGCAGCACCCGGCCAGATGAGGAAGCTTTCTTT.

This clone has just a few counts. The V call is TRBV14, the J call TRBJ2-1; D is perhaps TRBD2 (7 bases). Trimming cost V 0 bases and J 8 bases, with 26 bases left between them. There are 19 residues in the CDR3. Germline V gives CDR1 SGHDN, CDR2 FVKESK. CDR3 sequence (DNA): TGTGCCAGCAGCCAAGAGCATAGAGAAGCTAGGGGGAGGGGCGATGAGCAGTTCTTC. It yields the protein CASSQEHREARGRGDEQFF.

This clone occurred a few times. This rearrangement joins TRBV11-2 to TRBJ2-7; D is unclear. The germline V gene encodes CDR1 SGHAT and CDR2 FQNNGV. V was cut by 1 base and J by 2 bases, with 12 bases left in between. This CDR3 has 15 amino acids. CDR3 bases: TGTGCCAGCAGCTTAGGAGCCGACCGAACCTACGAGCAGTACTTC. This gives the protein CASSLGADRTYEQYF.

The chain has TRBV19 and TRBJ2-1; 7 positions match TRBD2. V dropped 0 bases and J dropped 7; count of bases not matched to a gene: 12. The CDR3 is 17 amino acids. The germline gives CDR1 LNHDA, CDR2 SQIVND (reference sequence). CDR3 DNA: TGTGCCAGTAGTATAGATCTTGGTAGCGGGTTGTCAAATGAGCAGTTCTTC. Residues: CASSIDLGSGLSNEQFF.

The chain employs TRBV25-1 and TRBJ1-3; the D gene is possibly TRBD1 (5 bases). Between the trimmed V and J ends, which lost 6 bases and 11 bases, there was a span of 17 bases. Germline values: CDR1 MGHDK, CDR2 SYGVNS. The length of the CDR3 is 13 residues. The CDR3 bases are TGTGCCAGCAGCCGGGACCTCGAGAGGGCCATATATTTT. This sequence encodes CASSRDLERAIYF.

V usage is TRBV25-1 and J usage is TRBJ1-1, with D possibly being TRBD1 (5 bases). CDR1 is MGHDK and CDR2 is SYGVNS in the germline V gene. Trimming took off 1 base at V and 1 base at J, with 16 bases between the two ends. The length of the CDR3 is 17 residues. CDR3 coding DNA: TGTGCCAGCAGTGAATGGAAGGTTGCAGGGAGGAACACTGAAGCTTTCTTT. It translates to CASSEWKVAGRNTEAFF.

The chain combines TRBV28 with TRBJ2-5; D tentatively fits TRBD1 or TRBD2 (5 bases each). The V gene lost 5 bases and the J gene lost 5 bases, with 18 bases spanning the gap. CDR3 length: 15 amino acids. Germline-derived CDR1 and CDR2 are MDHEN and SYDVKM. The CDR3 protein is CASSPRGPVKETQYF. In nucleotides, the CDR3 is TGTGCCAGCAGTCCCCGGGGACCGGTAAAGGAGACCCAGTACTTC.